Below are 10 T cell receptor beta chains sequenced from a single sample in a study of blood T cell repertoires in COVID-19. The assay was immunoSEQ multiplex PCR, and TCRdb's table has in-frame clones only and misses some. The sample has 250,000 or so clones, about 87% seen once; the top ten hold 2% to 2.5%. The sample comprised PBMCs or T cells enriched from blood (not recorded which). Receptor source: a woman in her forties with acute COVID-19.

This chain connects TRBV7-2 to TRBJ1-3; D possibly corresponds to TRBD1 (6 bases). The CDR3 contains 14 residues. Germline CDR1 reads SGHTA; CDR2 reads FQGNSA. Trimming took off 5 bases at V and 4 bases at J, with 12 bases between the two ends. The CDR3 DNA reads as TGTGCCAGCAGCCCGACAGGACGGGGAAACACCATATATTTT. Its protein is CASSPTGRGNTIYF.

This chain uses TRBV2 with TRBJ2-1; D is unclear. V was trimmed by 4 bases and J by 0 bases, leaving 10 bases between them. The CDR3 consists of 15 residues. Germline V CDR1 and CDR2: SNHLY, FYNNEI. Written as DNA, the CDR3 is TGTGCCAGCAGTGCAGAGCGTTTCTCCTACAATGAGCAGTTCTTC. This sequence encodes CASSAERFSYNEQFF.

This clone is a singleton in its sample. V gene TRBV9 combines with J gene TRBJ1-2; 7 bases are shared with TRBD1. V was clipped by 0 bases and J by 4 bases; unmatched bases: 12. There are 17 residues in the CDR3. The germline gives CDR1 SGDLS, CDR2 YYNGEE. The CDR3 coding sequence is TGTGCCAGCAGCGTAGACGTAACGGGAGGGGGCGCCTATGGCTACACCTTC. Translating it yields CASSVDVTGGGAYGYTF.

The V call is TRBV7-7, the J call TRBJ2-1; D is unclear. The CDR3 sequence is 13 residues long. Germline lookup yields CDR1 SSHAT and CDR2 FNYEAQ (reference sequence). The ends were cut back, 3 bases at V and 6 bases at J, with 9 bases in the middle. CDR3 DNA sequence: TGTGCCAGCAGCTTGATCGCCGGCAATGAGCAGTTCTTC. Translating it yields CASSLIAGNEQFF.

This chain uses TRBV11-2 with TRBJ1-4; 7 bases fit TRBD1. Germline V gene data show CDR1 as SGHAT and CDR2 as FQNNGV. The CDR3 spans 14 residues. Trimming at V came to 5 bases and at J to 8 bases, leaving 8 bases not matched to a gene. The CDR3 region is CASSLTGNLEKLFF. CDR3 DNA: TGTGCCAGCAGCCTGACAGGGAACCTCGAAAAACTGTTTTTT.

The chain couples TRBV6-2 or TRBV6-3 to TRBJ2-2; TRBD2 matches at 15 bases. V lost 6 bases, J lost 1 base, and 3 bases stayed unmatched. Germline CDR1 and CDR2: MNHEY and SVGEGT. There are 17 residues in the CDR3. The CDR3 loop is CASSRGLAGGNTGELFF. DNA of the CDR3: TGTGCCAGCAGCCGGGGACTAGCGGGAGGGAACACCGGGGAGCTGTTTTTT.

In its sample, this clone was seen a few times. V usage is TRBV5-6 and J usage is TRBJ2-5, with 13 bases that match TRBD2. The CDR3 runs to 19 residues. V lost 4 bases, J lost 0 bases, and 12 bases stayed unmatched. CDR1 SGHDT and CDR2 YYEEEE come from the germline V gene. As DNA, the CDR3 is TGTGCCAGCAGCGGCGACCGGACTAGCGGGGGCCCTGACCAAGAGACCCAGTACTTC. Encoded protein: CASSGDRTSGGPDQETQYF.

This rearrangement joins TRBV24-1 to TRBJ2-1; the D gene is possibly TRBD1 (6 bases). Deletions cut 4 bases from V and 2 bases from J, with 11 bases between. Germline-derived CDR1 and CDR2 are KGHDR and SFDVKD. The CDR3 has 15 amino acids. CDR3 sequence reads: CATSEQGRTYNEQFF. The CDR3 nucleotides read TGTGCCACCAGTGAACAGGGCCGAACCTACAATGAGCAGTTCTTC.

This sequence joins TRBV27 and TRBJ1-2; 7 nucleotides agree with TRBD1. The CDR3 totals 13 residues. Per germline, CDR1 MNHEY and CDR2 SMNVEV (reference sequence). V lost 5 bases and J lost 6; bases outside the gene matches: 6. This chain's CDR3 is CASSLQGWHGYTF. CDR3 in DNA: TGTGCCAGCAGTCTACAGGGGTGGCATGGCTACACCTTC.

This sequence joins TRBV7-8 and TRBJ2-2, with no clear D. The germline gives CDR1 SGHVS, CDR2 FQNEAQ. V was pared by 1 base and J by 4 bases, with 19 bases between. CDR3 length: 18 amino acids. Here the CDR3 DNA reads TGTGCCAGCAGCTTAGTCGGGTTTGGGTATTCGTTCACCGGGGAGCTGTTTTTT. This sequence encodes CASSLVGFGYSFTGELFF.